The rows below give T cell receptor beta chains drawn from one sample of a study of blood T cell repertoires in COVID-19. Produced via immunoSEQ multiplex PCR; TCRdb's table is partial and in-frame only. The repertoire includes about 170,000 clones, around four fifths of them detected once, and nearly 4.5% sits in the top ten. Sequencing input: PBMCs or T cells enriched from blood (not recorded which). The receptor set was obtained from a woman in her forties or fifties who had recovered from COVID-19. Each CDR3 is given with its conserved first and last residue. The order of the fields is clone size, V gene, D gene, J gene, CDR3 DNA, CDR3 protein. D genes are given only for firm matches. Rows may omit the clone size; those that give it use once, few, many or a size class.

>-|TRBV25-1|-|TRBJ2-5
TGTGCCAGCACCCCTGGGGCGACCCAGTACTTC
CASTPGATQYF
>-|TRBV4-1|TRBD1|TRBJ1-2
TGCGCCAGCAGCCAAGACCGGGACAGGGGTCCCCTCTGGGGCTACACCTTC
CASSQDRDRGPLWGYTF
>-|TRBV5-8|TRBD1|TRBJ1-4
TGTGCCAGCAGCTTGGGGACAGGGAGTAAGGAAAAACTGTTTTTT
CASSLGTGSKEKLFF
>few|TRBV9|-|TRBJ1-2
TGTGCCAGCAGCGTAGGAGGGATCTATGGCTACACCTTC
CASSVGGIYGYTF
>many|TRBV27|TRBD1|TRBJ1-5
TGTGCCAGCAGTTTAGAGCGCTCAGGGGGGCAGCCCCAGCATTTT
CASSLERSGGQPQHF
>-|TRBV7-2|TRBD1|TRBJ2-2
TGTGCCAGCAGCTCTCACAGGGGGAACACCGGGGAGCTGTTTTTT
CASSSHRGNTGELFF
>-|TRBV28|TRBD1|TRBJ1-5
TGTGCCAGCCGGATCCCCGGGACAGGGAGGAATCAGCCCCAGCATTTT
CASRIPGTGRNQPQHF
>once|TRBV9|TRBD2|TRBJ2-1
TGTGCCAGCAGCGTAGGCGGCGGGAGAAGCAATGAGCAGTTCTTC
CASSVGGGRSNEQFF
>-|TRBV28|TRBD1|TRBJ1-1
TGTGCCAGCAGTTGGGACAGGAACACTGAAGCTTTCTTT
CASSWDRNTEAFF
>once|TRBV7-3|TRBD2|TRBJ2-3
TGTGCCAGCAGCCTCGGGGTAGCGGGGCCCGCAGATACGCAGTATTTT
CASSLGVAGPADTQYF
>once|TRBV5-4|-|TRBJ2-6
TGTGCCAGCAGCTTGGATAATGGGGCCAACGTCCTGACTTTC
CASSLDNGANVLTF
>-|TRBV20-1|-|TRBJ1-1
TGCAGTGCCCGCGTGAGGGAGGAAGCTTTCTTT
CSARVREEAFF
>few|TRBV27|-|TRBJ1-5
TGTGCCAGCAGTTTATCAGGTCAGGGCAGGGGTCGATGGCCCCAGCATTTT
CASSLSGQGRGRWPQHF
>-|TRBV6-5|-|TRBJ2-3
TGTGCCAGCAGCCCCGCTGGGCCAGATACGCAGTATTTT
CASSPAGPDTQYF
>-|TRBV4-3|TRBD2|TRBJ2-1
TGCGCCAGCAGCCAAGTCCTAGCGGACTACAATGAGCAGTTCTTC
CASSQVLADYNEQFF
>-|TRBV30|-|TRBJ1-1
TGTGCCTGGAGTGTATTGGCAGGACTCACTGAAGCTTTCTTT
CAWSVLAGLTEAFF
>-|TRBV6-5|TRBD2|TRBJ2-5
TGTGCCAGCAGTTACAGCCTAGCGGGGAACCAAGAGACCCAGTACTTC
CASSYSLAGNQETQYF
>-|TRBV29-1|-|TRBJ2-2
TGCAGCGTTTGGGGGGACACCGGGGAGCTGTTTTTT
CSVWGDTGELFF
>-|TRBV5-1|TRBD1|TRBJ1-4
TGCGCCAGCAGAAGGACAGGGGCGAAGGAAAAACTGTTTTTT
CASRRTGAKEKLFF
>-|TRBV20-1|-|TRBJ1-1
TGCAGTGCTAGAGCGTACACTGAAGCTTTCTTT
CSARAYTEAFF
>-|TRBV11-2|TRBD1|TRBJ2-3
TGTGCCAGCAGCCCCGGACAGGCCGAAAGGACAGATACGCAGTATTTT
CASSPGQAERTDTQYF
>-|TRBV19|-|TRBJ1-2
TGTGCCAGTAGGCCAGGTACTAACTATGGCTACACCTTC
CASRPGTNYGYTF
>few|TRBV11-3|-|TRBJ2-1
TGTGCCAGCAGCTCGCGGACTACTTACAATGAGCAGTTCTTC
CASSSRTTYNEQFF
>-|TRBV30|-|TRBJ1-1
TGTGCCTGGAGTACAGGGCTCACGAACACTGAAGCTTTCTTT
CAWSTGLTNTEAFF
>-|TRBV15|-|TRBJ1-5
TGTGCCACGTCAGGGGCCTTCCGGGGGGATCAGCCCCAGCATTTT
CATSGAFRGDQPQHF
>-|TRBV7-2|-|TRBJ1-5
TGTGCCAGCAGCTTCCTAGCAGGGGCACTCAATCAGCCCCAGCATTTT
CASSFLAGALNQPQHF
>-|TRBV6-1|TRBD2|TRBJ2-1
TGTGCCAGCAGTGAAGCGCTTGGGCTAGCGGGAAGGTTGGATGAGCAGTTCTTC
CASSEALGLAGRLDEQFF
>-|TRBV6-6|TRBD2|TRBJ2-2
TGTGCCAGCAGTTACCTTCTAGCGGGTAACACCGGGGAGCTGTTTTTT
CASSYLLAGNTGELFF
>once|TRBV7-9|TRBD2|TRBJ2-5
TGTGCCAGCAGCTCAAATAGCGGGATAAAAGAGACCCAGTACTTC
CASSSNSGIKETQYF
>-|TRBV28|TRBD1|TRBJ1-3
TGTGCCAGCAGTTTATCTAGCGACAGGGGGCCTGGAAACACCATATATTTT
CASSLSSDRGPGNTIYF
>-|TRBV19|TRBD2|TRBJ2-5
TGTGCCAGTAGTATTCAAGCGGGGGAAGAGACCCAGTACTTC
CASSIQAGEETQYF
>-|TRBV11-3|TRBD2|TRBJ2-2
TGTGCCAGCAGCCTGCGACTAGCGGGAGTCTCTCCCGGGGAGCTGTTTTTT
CASSLRLAGVSPGELFF
>-|TRBV30|-|TRBJ1-2
TGTGCCTGGAGTGTAAGTCGAGGGACACTCTCTGGCTACACCTTC
CAWSVSRGTLSGYTF
>-|TRBV2|TRBD2|TRBJ2-2
TGTGCCAGCAGGGATAGCGGGGCAGGCACCGGGGAGCTGTTTTTT
CASRDSGAGTGELFF
>many|TRBV6-5|-|TRBJ1-4
TGTGCCAGCAGTTACTCGCGGGGTGAGGTAAAAGAAAAACTGTTTTTT
CASSYSRGEVKEKLFF
>-|TRBV30|-|TRBJ1-3
TGTGCCTGGAGTGCGGGGAATCGGAACACCATATATTTT
CAWSAGNRNTIYF
>-|TRBV18|TRBD1|TRBJ1-1
TGTGCCAGCTCACTCGACAGGGGCCCCTTCTTT
CASSLDRGPFF
>-|TRBV5-1|-|TRBJ2-3
TGCGCCAGCTTTGGCGGCGGGCCCCGCACAGATACGCAGTATTTT
CASFGGGPRTDTQYF